The rows below give T cell receptor beta chains drawn from one sample of a study of PD-L1 blockade in urothelial cancer. Generated by immunoSEQ multiplex PCR, the TCRdb table keeps only in-frame clones and is missing some. Among 55,000 to 70,000 clones listed, approximately 86% were seen once. The material sequenced was PBMCs, taken around atezolizumab (anti-PD-L1) treatment. These receptors were collected from a man aged 50 to 60 with urothelial cancer. Each CDR3 is given with its conserved first and last residue. The order of the fields is V gene, clone size, D gene, J gene, CDR3 DNA, CDR3 protein. A D gene is named only where the DNA matches it firmly. Clone size appears in some rows only: once, few, many, or a class for an expanded clone.

TRBV5-1	-	-	TRBJ2-7	TGCGCCAGCAGCTTGGGGCCCGAGCAGTACTTC	CASSLGPEQYF
TRBV5-6	-	TRBD2	TRBJ2-7	TGTGCCAGCCACGGGAGGGCCAAGACCTACGAGCAGTACTTC	CASHGRAKTYEQYF
TRBV19	-	TRBD2	TRBJ2-3	TGTGCCAGTAGTATATCAAGCGGGAGGAAGATAAGAGGGGATACGCAGTATTTT	CASSISSGRKIRGDTQYF
TRBV5-1	-	TRBD2	TRBJ2-1	TGCGCCAGCAGCTTAGCGGGATGGGACTCCTACAATGAGCAGTTCTTC	CASSLAGWDSYNEQFF
TRBV10-3	-	-	TRBJ1-2	TGTGCCATCAGTGAGTCGGACAGAACCGCTAACTATGGCTACACCTTC	CAISESDRTANYGYTF
TRBV18	-	TRBD1	TRBJ1-2	TGTGCCAGCTCACCCCGCCCGCCGGGACAGGGGACGAAGGGAGGCTACACCTTC	CASSPRPPGQGTKGGYTF
TRBV25-1	-	TRBD2	TRBJ2-3	TGTGCCAGCAGTGAGGGGGGGACTAGCGGGAGGGCCGCGAATACGCAGTATTTT	CASSEGGTSGRAANTQYF
TRBV18	-	TRBD2	TRBJ2-1	TGTGCCAGCTCACCGAGCGGGAGTGGGAATGAGCAGTTCTTC	CASSPSGSGNEQFF
TRBV11-2	-	-	TRBJ2-7	TGTGCCAGCAGGGACAGCCGTGACTCCTACGAGCAGTACTTC	CASRDSRDSYEQYF
TRBV11-2	once	-	TRBJ2-1	TGTGCCAGCAGCTTAGATCGAAGCGGTCTTCGGCTGTTCTTC	CASSLDRSGLRLFF
TRBV7-9	once	-	TRBJ1-1	TGTGCCAGCAGCTTAGACAGGAACACTGAAGCTTTCTTT	CASSLDRNTEAFF
TRBV6-1	-	TRBD1	TRBJ1-4	TGTGCCAGCAGATCGGGCAGGGGGTTCGAAAAACTGTTTTTT	CASRSGRGFEKLFF
TRBV29-1	-	-	TRBJ2-2	TGCAGCGTTGTTTGGGGCCCCGGCGGGGAGCTGTTTTTT	CSVVWGPGGELFF
TRBV5-4	-	-	TRBJ2-1	TGTGCCAGCAGCTTTTTTCCTCTCTCCTACAATGAGCAGTTCTTC	CASSFFPLSYNEQFF
TRBV18	-	-	TRBJ1-1	TGTGCCAGCTCACCACTTGGAGTTAGAGGGTTTATGAACACTGAAGCTTTCTTT	CASSPLGVRGFMNTEAFF
TRBV19	once	TRBD1	TRBJ2-7	TGTGCCAGTAGTCCGGGACAGACCTACGAGCAGTACTTC	CASSPGQTYEQYF
TRBV19	-	TRBD1	TRBJ1-4	TGTGCCAGTAGTAACCCGGTCAGGGGGTTAGCTAATGAAAAACTGTTTTTT	CASSNPVRGLANEKLFF
TRBV4-1	-	TRBD2	TRBJ2-7	TGCGCCAGCAGCCACCCTCGGACTAGCGGGAAGTCCTACGAGCAGTACTTC	CASSHPRTSGKSYEQYF
TRBV5-1	-	-	TRBJ1-1	TGCGCCAGCAGCTTCGGCGGGAACACTGAAGCTTTCTTT	CASSFGGNTEAFF
TRBV18	-	-	TRBJ2-2	TGTGCCAGCTCACCGCCGCTAGGGGGATTCACCGGGGAGCTGTTTTTT	CASSPPLGGFTGELFF
TRBV18	-	-	TRBJ1-3	TGTGCCAGCTCACCTCGCCGGGTTGACACCATATATTTT	CASSPRRVDTIYF
TRBV7-8	-	TRBD2	TRBJ2-1	TGTGCCAGCAGCTTAGGCGGGAGGAGCTACAATGAGCAGTTCTTC	CASSLGGRSYNEQFF
TRBV7-9	-	-	TRBJ2-1	TGTGCCAGCAGCTTAGGTATCTACAATGAGCAGTTCTTC	CASSLGIYNEQFF
TRBV29-1	-	-	TRBJ2-7	TGCAGCGTCCAAATTGCTAGTAACTACGAGCAGTACTTC	CSVQIASNYEQYF
TRBV2	-	-	TRBJ2-5	TGTGCCAGCAGTGAAGGGGGGAGGGAGACCCAGTACTTC	CASSEGGRETQYF
TRBV11-3	-	-	TRBJ2-3	TGTGCCAGCAGCTTAGGACAGGCCGGCCGGGATACGCAGTATTTT	CASSLGQAGRDTQYF
TRBV6-5	-	-	TRBJ1-3	TGTGCCAGCAGTTACGGGGCAGGACAAACCATATATTTT	CASSYGAGQTIYF
TRBV18	-	TRBD1	TRBJ1-1	TGTGCCAGCTCACAATTAAACAGATACAGGGGGAACACTGAAGCTTTCTTT	CASSQLNRYRGNTEAFF
TRBV6-4	-	-	TRBJ2-3	TGTGCCAGCAGTGACGGTAGCGGAAGGGGCACAGATACGCAGTATTTT	CASSDGSGRGTDTQYF
TRBV5-1	-	TRBD1	TRBJ2-1	TGCGCCAGCAGCCCCCGGGACAGCAACAATGAGCAGTTCTTC	CASSPRDSNNEQFF
TRBV6-1	-	-	TRBJ2-7	TGTGCCAGCAGTGGGGCTAGCGACCCCAGGTTTCGGGGATACGAGCAGTACTTC	CASSGASDPRFRGYEQYF
TRBV7-3	-	-	TRBJ2-1	TGTGCCAGCAGCTCGATGAGCGGGTCATACAATGAGCAGTTCTTC	CASSSMSGSYNEQFF
TRBV7-8	-	TRBD2	TRBJ2-3	TGTGCCAGCAGCTGGCAGGGGGTAGCGGGAGTGTCAGATACGCAGTATTTT	CASSWQGVAGVSDTQYF
TRBV7-6	-	-	TRBJ1-2	TGTGCCAGCAGCTTAGGGCTAAGGCCGGCTAGGTATGGCTACACCTTC	CASSLGLRPARYGYTF
TRBV11-2	-	-	TRBJ1-2	TGTGCCAGCAGCCCTACCCCGACAGGCAACTATGGCTACACCTTC	CASSPTPTGNYGYTF
TRBV6-1	-	-	TRBJ2-3	TGTGCCAGCAGGACGCATGGAGGGGCAGCAGATACGCAGTATTTT	CASRTHGGAADTQYF
TRBV13	-	TRBD1	TRBJ2-7	TGTGCCAGCAGCCGGACAGGGTCGACCTACGAGCAGTACTTC	CASSRTGSTYEQYF
TRBV10-2	-	-	TRBJ1-5	TGCGCCAGCACCTCCCAAGGAGGGATTTACGGCAATCAGCCCCAGCATTTT	CASTSQGGIYGNQPQHF
TRBV5-8	-	TRBD1	TRBJ1-5	TGTGCCAGCAGCTTGGCAGGGACAGGGAATCAGCCCCAGCATTTT	CASSLAGTGNQPQHF
TRBV18	-	-	TRBJ2-1	TGTGCCAGCTCAAAACAGAGCAATGAGCAGTTCTTC	CASSKQSNEQFF
TRBV20-1	-	TRBD1	TRBJ2-3	TGCAGTGCCGGGACAGCTAGTACGCAGTATTTT	CSAGTASTQYF
TRBV5-1	-	TRBD2	TRBJ2-1	TGCGCCAGCAGCGCCTCAAGGGGGACTAGGTTGGCCGAGAACAATGAGCAGTTCTTC	CASSASRGTRLAENNEQFF
TRBV7-9	-	TRBD2	TRBJ2-3	TGTGCCAGCAGCTTCAGGACTAGCGGGAGAATAGATACGCAGTATTTT	CASSFRTSGRIDTQYF
TRBV11-2	-	-	TRBJ2-4	TGTGCCAGCAGCCCACGGGGACTAGCCAAAAACATTCAGTACTTC	CASSPRGLAKNIQYF
TRBV19	-	-	TRBJ1-1	TGTGCCAGTAGTATCGCGGGGGGGCCGGTCATCGAAGCTTTCTTT	CASSIAGGPVIEAFF
TRBV27	-	-	TRBJ2-2	TGTGCCAGCAGTTTGGGACTCAACACCGGGGAGCTGTTTTTT	CASSLGLNTGELFF